These 30 T cell receptor beta chains were sequenced from one sample in a study of blood T cell repertoires in COVID-19. Profiled with immunoSEQ multiplex PCR; TCRdb holds only in-frame clones, not every one. The data contain approximately 45,000 clones, more than 70% of them singletons. The sample comprised peripheral blood. These TCRs come from a human donor in a cohort sampled during active COVID-19.

This chain uses TRBV10-2 with TRBJ2-3; TRBD2 matches at 13 bases. CDR1 and CDR2 (germline): WSHSY, SAAADI. V trimming: 7 bases; J trimming: 0 bases; junction bases outside the gene matches: 10. CDR3 length: 18 amino acids. The CDR3 protein is CASTRTSGGDLSTDTQYF. The CDR3 DNA is TGCGCCAGCACCAGGACTAGCGGGGGAGACCTCAGCACAGATACGCAGTATTTT.

The V and J genes are TRBV11-2 and TRBJ2-2; TRBD2 matches at 15 bases. Germline V gives CDR1 SGHAT, CDR2 FQNNGV. The CDR3 has 18 amino acids. V dropped 3 bases and J dropped 1; count of bases not matched to a gene: 3. The CDR3 sequence: CASSFPGLAGGNTGELFF. CDR3 in DNA: TGTGCCAGCAGCTTTCCGGGACTAGCGGGGGGGAACACCGGGGAGCTGTTTTTT.

In its sample, this clone was seen once. The rearrangement links TRBV14 to TRBJ1-1; D unclear. The V gene lost 4 bases and the J gene lost 0 bases, with 15 bases spanning the gap. The CDR3 spans 16 residues. Germline V gene sequence: CDR1 SGHDN, CDR2 FVKESK. The CDR3 nucleotides are TGTGCCAGCAGCCCGCAGCGGACCGACATGAACACTGAAGCTTTCTTT. It is translated as CASSPQRTDMNTEAFF.

The V call is TRBV10-3, the J call TRBJ2-2; possibly TRBD1 for D (6 bases). The germline V gene encodes CDR1 ENHRY and CDR2 SYGVKD. Trimming cost V 2 bases and J 1 base, with 14 bases left between them. CDR3 length: 17 residues. In DNA, the CDR3 is TGTGCCATCAGTGAGACCGGACAGCGTCTGAACACCGGGGAGCTGTTTTTT. Amino acid sequence: CAISETGQRLNTGELFF.

This chain joins TRBV4-3 and TRBJ2-2, with 8 bases identical to TRBD2. J lost 6 bases, V lost 0 bases, and 6 bases had no gene match. This CDR3 is built from 16 residues. Looked up from germline, CDR1 is LGHNA and CDR2 is YSLEER. CDR3 sequence: CASSQDVAGGAGELFF. DNA for the CDR3: TGCGCCAGCAGCCAAGATGTCGCCGGGGGGGCCGGGGAGCTGTTTTTT.

The chain links TRBV10-3 to TRBJ1-2; D is ambiguous. With 1 base removed from V and 1 base from J, the gap between germline ends came to 13 bases. Germline CDR1 is ENHRY and CDR2 is SYGVKD. This CDR3 has 16 amino acids. Here the CDR3 reads CAISELWQVNNYGYTF. The CDR3 DNA is TGTGCCATCAGTGAGTTGTGGCAGGTGAATAACTATGGCTACACCTTC.

The CDR3 nucleotides read TGTGCCAGCAGCTTAAGTTCCGGGAACACTGAAGCTTTCTTT. Translation gives CASSLSSGNTEAFF. The chain recombines TRBV11-3 with TRBJ1-1; D gene uncertain. This CDR3 contains 14 residues. Trimming removed 2 bases at V and 1 base at J, with 8 bases between. CDR1 is SGHNT and CDR2 is YENEEA in the germline V gene.

This chain links TRBV7-2 with TRBJ1-3, with 7 bases matching TRBD1. This CDR3 has 16 amino acids. Germline-derived CDR1 and CDR2 are SGHTA and FQGNSA. Germline trimming cut 3 bases from V and 0 bases from J; bases unmatched to any gene: 5. The CDR3 protein is CASSFRQGYSGNTIYF. The CDR3 nucleotides are TGTGCCAGCAGCTTCAGACAGGGATACTCTGGAAACACCATATATTTT.

The V call is TRBV9, the J call TRBJ2-7, with 8 bases matching TRBD1. V dropped 4 bases and J dropped 2; count of bases not matched to a gene: 5. Germline CDR1 and CDR2: SGDLS and YYNGEE. This CDR3 is 14 amino acids long. The CDR3 spells CASSLGQVPYEQYF. CDR3 nucleotide sequence: TGTGCCAGCAGCCTGGGACAGGTTCCCTACGAGCAGTACTTC.

V usage is TRBV5-1 and J usage is TRBJ2-7, with a possible D match to TRBD2 (5 bases). The germline gives CDR1 SGHRS, CDR2 YFSETQ. Trimming cost V 0 bases and J 7 bases, with 11 bases left between them. This CDR3 is 13 amino acids long. CDR3 in amino acids: CASSLGGGGEQYF. The CDR3 DNA is TGCGCCAGCAGCTTGGGTGGCGGAGGAGAGCAGTACTTC.

The sample holds one count of this clone. The chain employs TRBV5-6 and TRBJ1-2, with D hard to call. The CDR3 sequence is 13 residues long. The germline CDR1 and CDR2 sequences are SGHDT and YYEEEE. The V and J ends lost 0 bases and 2 bases respectively, with 5 bases between them. CDR3 in DNA: TGTGCCAGCAGCTTGGTACGGAACTATGGCTACACCTTC. Translation gives CASSLVRNYGYTF.

This clone was recorded only once. The chain is built from TRBV6-4 and TRBJ2-3; the match to TRBD2 covers 10 bases. The CDR3 length is 16 residues. Trimming took 4 bases from V and 0 from J; bases not matched to a gene: 4. Germline V gene lookup returns CDR1 MRHNA and CDR2 SNTAGT. The CDR3, as DNA: TGTGCCAGCAGTGCACTAGCGGGGTTGAGCACAGATACGCAGTATTTT. It translates to CASSALAGLSTDTQYF.

This clone was seen a few times. The V gene is TRBV30, the J gene TRBJ1-6, with TRBD1 as a possible D gene (5 bases). The CDR3 has 13 amino acids. The germline V gene has CDR1 GTSNPN and CDR2 SVGIG (reference sequence). Trimming removed 8 bases from V and 8 bases from J, with 16 bases in between. The CDR3 coding sequence is TGTGCCGGCGGGGGGGATCCCTATTCACCCCTCCACTTT. It encodes CAGGGDPYSPLHF.

V is TRBV18 and J is TRBJ1-1, with TRBD1 matching over 9 bases. Germline V gene data show CDR1 as KGHSH and CDR2 as LQKENI. Trimming at V came to 8 bases and at J to 10 bases, leaving 8 bases not matched to a gene. This CDR3 comprises 12 residues. The CDR3 coding sequence is TGTGCCAGCACGGACAGGGGAGGAATAGCTTTCTTT. It encodes CASTDRGGIAFF.

V usage is TRBV27 and J usage is TRBJ1-4; D not certain. Per germline, CDR1 MNHEY and CDR2 SMNVEV (reference sequence). Trimming shortened V by 2 bases and J by 8 bases, and 9 bases separated the two germline ends. The CDR3 has 13 residues. Written as DNA, the CDR3 is TGTGCCAGCAGTTTAAGCGGGCCCGAAAAACTGTTTTTT. This codes for CASSLSGPEKLFF. Drawing the rest from reference TRBV27 and TRBJ1-4, the complete variable domain is EAQVTQNPRYLITVTGKKLTVTCSQNMNHEYMSWYRQDPGLGLRQIYYSMNVEVTDKGDVPEGYKVSRKEKRNFPLILESPSPNQTSLYFCASSLSGPEKLFFGSGTQLSVL.

The chain employs TRBV10-3 and TRBJ2-3; the D gene is possibly TRBD1 (6 bases). The CDR3 loop spans 14 amino acids. The V end lost 4 bases, the J end lost 1 base, and 9 bases lay between the germline ends. CDR1 and CDR2 from the germline V gene are ENHRY and SYGVKD. CDR3 sequence (DNA): TGTGCCATCAGTGGACAGGTTGGCACAGATACGCAGTATTTT. Residues: CAISGQVGTDTQYF.

The rearrangement uses TRBV27 and TRBJ1-1; D is possibly TRBD1 (6 bases). The ends were cut back, 0 bases at V and 0 bases at J, with 8 bases in the middle. CDR3 length: 15 residues. Germline lookup yields CDR1 MNHEY and CDR2 SMNVEV (reference sequence). CDR3 protein: CASSLSWGLNTEAFF. The CDR3 DNA sequence: TGTGCCAGCAGTTTATCGTGGGGGCTGAACACTGAAGCTTTCTTT.

The J gene is TRBJ2-7, the V gene TRBV27; weak D call: TRBD2 (5 bases). V was pared by 3 bases and J by 2 bases, with 14 bases between. The CDR3 has 15 residues. Germline lookup yields CDR1 MNHEY and CDR2 SMNVEV (reference sequence). This CDR3 reads CASSLSPRGPYEQYF. CDR3 nucleotides: TGTGCCAGCAGTTTGAGCCCCAGAGGGCCCTACGAGCAGTACTTC.

V gene TRBV7-9 combines with J gene TRBJ2-3, with 8 bases fitting TRBD2. CDR1 is SEHNR, CDR2 FQNEAQ, per germline (reference sequence). The CDR3 length is 18 residues. The V gene end was trimmed by 6 bases and the J gene end by 5 bases; junction bases not matched to a gene: 19. CDR3 region: CASSSPPYSGVLVDTQYF. The CDR3 DNA sequence: TGTGCCAGCAGTTCACCCCCATATAGCGGGGTCTTGGTAGATACGCAGTATTTT.

The chain uses TRBV27 and TRBJ1-5; D is uncertain. V was shortened by 3 bases and J by 2 bases, with 5 bases between the two germline ends. The CDR3 length is 13 residues. Germline CDR1 MNHEY, CDR2 SMNVEV (reference sequence). This CDR3 reads CASSFGRNQPQHF. CDR3 DNA: TGTGCCAGCAGTTTTGGGCGCAATCAGCCCCAGCATTTT.

This clone was seen only once. This chain uses TRBV6-5 with TRBJ2-7; 11 nucleotides agree with TRBD2. CDR3 length equals 14 residues. Germline CDR1 and CDR2: MNHEY and SVGAGI. The V and J ends lost 5 bases and 6 bases, in that order; junction bases with no gene match: 6. CDR3 residues: CASSHGTSGGEQYF. DNA for the CDR3: TGTGCCAGCAGTCATGGGACTAGCGGCGGCGAGCAGTACTTC.

The chain combines TRBV27 with TRBJ1-2; the D gene is possibly TRBD1 (5 bases). The CDR3 covers 14 residues. V dropped 4 bases and J dropped 0 bases, with 9 bases sitting between them. CDR1 and CDR2 from the germline V gene are MNHEY and SMNVEV (reference sequence). CDR3 nucleotide sequence: TGTGCCAGCAGTTACGACAGAGCTAACTATGGCTACACCTTC. The encoded protein is CASSYDRANYGYTF.

This clone was counted a single time. The rearrangement joins TRBV4-3 to TRBJ2-1, with unresolved D. CDR3 length equals 13 residues. The V gene's germline CDR1 is LGHNA and CDR2 YSLEER. Trimming pared 3 bases from V and 7 bases from J, leaving 10 bases between. This CDR3 reads CASSHINRNEQFF. CDR3 sequence (DNA): TGCGCCAGCAGCCACATAAACAGAAATGAGCAGTTCTTC.

The chain has TRBV7-3 and TRBJ2-3; D remains ambiguous. Germline CDR1 is SGHTA and CDR2 is FQGTGA. This CDR3 is built from 13 residues. The germline V and J ends were trimmed by 5 bases and 3 bases, with 9 bases remaining between them. CDR3 in DNA: TGTGCCAGCAGCCTCTCCCCGACAGATACGCAGTATTTT. Translating it yields CASSLSPTDTQYF.

The chain has TRBV19 and TRBJ1-1, with D maybe TRBD1 (5 bases). With 7 bases removed from V and 0 bases from J, the gap between germline ends came to 12 bases. There are 14 residues in the CDR3. The V gene's germline CDR1 is LNHDA and CDR2 SQIVND (reference sequence). CDR3 sequence: CASTREGMNTEAFF. The DNA for the CDR3 is TGTGCCAGTACCAGGGAGGGCATGAACACTGAAGCTTTCTTT.

The rearrangement links TRBV6-4 to TRBJ1-4; D is undetermined. The CDR3 consists of 13 residues. Trimming removed 8 bases from V and 0 bases from J, with 7 bases in between. Germline V gene data show CDR1 as MRHNA and CDR2 as SNTAGT. The CDR3 region is CASRDTTNEKLFF. The CDR3 nucleotides read TGTGCCAGCCGAGACACAACTAATGAAAAACTGTTTTTT.

This sequence joins TRBV28 and TRBJ1-5; possibly TRBD1 for D (5 bases). V was cut by 8 bases and J by 3 bases, with 8 bases left in between. The V gene's germline CDR1 is MDHEN and CDR2 SYDVKM. The CDR3 extends over 12 amino acids. CDR3: CASSGINQPQHF. CDR3 DNA: TGTGCCAGCTCAGGGATCAATCAGCCCCAGCATTTT.

V usage is TRBV19 and J usage is TRBJ1-5; the D gene is possibly TRBD1 (6 bases). From germline, CDR1 is LNHDA and CDR2 SQIVND (reference sequence). Deletions cut 5 bases from V and 9 bases from J, with 14 bases between. This CDR3 is built from 13 residues. CDR3 residues: CASSPQGKRPQHF. The CDR3 DNA reads as TGTGCCAGTAGTCCTCAGGGGAAACGGCCCCAGCATTTT.

This chain links TRBV15 with TRBJ1-3; D possibly corresponds to TRBD1 (5 bases). This CDR3 has 14 amino acids. Trimming removed 1 base from V and 3 bases from J, with 7 bases in between. Germline values: CDR1 LNHNV, CDR2 YYDKDF (reference sequence). The CDR3 coding sequence is TGTGCCACCAGCAGAGGGCAGGGTGGAAACACCATATATTTT. It encodes CATSRGQGGNTIYF.

The chain couples TRBV19 to TRBJ2-1; D may be TRBD2 (5 bases). The CDR3 spans 16 residues. Germline V gene sequence: CDR1 LNHDA, CDR2 SQIVND (reference sequence). Deletions cut 5 bases from V and 0 bases from J, with 14 bases between. CDR3 in amino acids: CASSLRGQSSYNEQFF. The CDR3 bases are TGTGCCAGTAGTTTGCGCGGGCAAAGCTCCTACAATGAGCAGTTCTTC. The whole variable domain, filled in from reference TRBV19 and TRBJ2-1, reads DGGITQSPKYLFRKEGQNVTLSCEQNLNHDAMYWYRQDPGQGLRLIYYSQIVNDFQKGDIAEGYSVSREKKESFPLTVTSAQKNPTAFYLCASSLRGQSSYNEQFFGPGTRLTVL.